This T cell receptor (beta chain) was captured in a study of T cells in tumors after PD-1 blockade. Study details: Patients had no prior checkpoint blockade, systemic immunosuppressants, or anti-cancer therapy within 4 weeks. On average, peripheral blood gave about 100,000 TCR templates and about 34,000 unique clonotypes. Study results and caveats: Blood contained approximately 43% of the tumor's TCR clonotypes.

Assay used: immunoSEQ multiplex PCR; TCRdb lists only in-frame clones, some missing. The sample lists roughly 19,000 clones; roughly 78% were seen once. The CDR3 length is 15 residues. The trim removed 3 bases at V and 6 bases at J, leaving 4 bases unmatched. Germline CDR1 is MGHRA and CDR2 is YSYEKL. Notes on this clone: Its specificity is unknown. Within the sample, other DNA sequences also encode this same CDR3.

The chain employs TRBV4-1 and TRBJ2-1; 11 positions match TRBD1. The TCR was taken from a human donor with basal cell carcinoma. The sample here was PBMCs, taken before anti-PD-1 treatment. The CDR3 loop is CASSHPGQGGNEQFF. The CDR3, as DNA: TGCGCCAGCAGCCATCCGGGACAGGGGGGCAATGAGCAGTTCTTC.